This passage covers 19 T cell receptor beta chains from one sample sequenced in a study of CD4 T cells in relation to SARS-CoV-2 and coronaviruses. Their specific antigens are unknown. Assay: immunoSEQ multiplex PCR; the TCRdb copy retains only in-frame clones and omits some. Of about 16,000 clones listed, over 80% are singletons. CD4+ T cells from unexposed donors were obtained before the COVID-19 pandemic (2011-2018). The cells were cultured for approximately ten days before CD4+ T cells were isolated. Sequencing was performed on CD4+ T cells from PBMCs, cultured in vitro. The receptors derive from a human donor in good health.

This chain uses TRBV5-6 with TRBJ1-5; 12 positions match TRBD1. The J segment lost 6 bases and the V segment lost 2 bases, leaving 9 bases of the junction unmatched. Looked up from germline, CDR1 is SGHDT and CDR2 is YYEEEE. This CDR3 contains 17 residues. The DNA for the CDR3 is TGTGCCAGCAGCTTAGGGACAGGGGGCGTATTGGGTCAGCCCCAGCATTTT. It codes for CASSLGTGGVLGQPQHF.

By proportion, this clone is medium-sized (0.01 to 0.1%). The chain uses TRBV7-9 and TRBJ1-2, with D possibly being TRBD1 (5 bases). V gave up 6 bases and J gave up 6 bases, with 20 bases separating them. The CDR3 has 15 amino acids. Germline V gives CDR1 SEHNR, CDR2 FQNEAQ (reference sequence). The CDR3 DNA is TGTGCCAGCAGACTTCCGGGACTCAATAGCCATGGCTACACCTTC. This gives the protein CASRLPGLNSHGYTF.

J is TRBJ2-7 and V is TRBV10-1; D is ambiguous. The CDR3 extends over 12 amino acids. Trimming left V 7 bases short and J 6 bases short, with 13 bases between. Germline loops: CDR1 WNHNN, CDR2 SYGVQD (reference sequence). The CDR3 bases are TGCGCCAGCACCAATCCCCTGATCGAGCAGTACTTC. This encodes CASTNPLIEQYF.

There are a few counts of this clone. The same CDR3 is also encoded by other DNA sequences in this sample. The chain has TRBV5-6 and TRBJ1-1, with unresolved D. This CDR3 spans 11 amino acids. From germline, CDR1 is SGHDT and CDR2 YYEEEE. With 0 bases removed from V and 8 bases from J, the gap between germline ends came to 5 bases. The CDR3 spells CASSLAGEAFF. DNA of the CDR3: TGTGCCAGCAGCTTGGCCGGCGAAGCTTTCTTT.

This rearrangement joins TRBV18 to TRBJ2-7; possible D gene TRBD2, 6 bases. V shed 0 bases and J shed 3 bases, with 9 bases lying between them. CDR3 length: 14 amino acids. CDR1 KGHSH and CDR2 LQKENI come from the germline V gene. The CDR3 DNA follows: TGTGCCAGCTCACCACCAGCTAGCGACTACGAGCAGTACTTC. Translating it yields CASSPPASDYEQYF.

This clone has just one count. The gene calls are TRBV28 and TRBJ2-3; tentative D call: TRBD2 (6 bases). Germline values: CDR1 MDHEN, CDR2 SYDVKM. Between the trimmed V and J ends, which lost 5 bases and 3 bases, there was a span of 12 bases. The CDR3 has 14 residues. Here the CDR3 DNA reads TGTGCCAGCAGTCTCAGGGAGGCAACAGATACGCAGTATTTT. This codes for CASSLREATDTQYF.

The chain uses TRBV5-5 and TRBJ2-1; a weak D match, TRBD2 (6 bases). The germline gives CDR1 SGHKS, CDR2 YYEKEE (reference sequence). V was cut by 3 bases and J by 7 bases, with 17 bases left in between. The CDR3 spans 15 residues. CDR3 protein: CASSWGGGSVNEQFF. CDR3 nucleotides: TGTGCCAGCAGCTGGGGAGGAGGGAGTGTAAATGAGCAGTTCTTC.

This clone was observed a single time. The chain combines TRBV7-8 with TRBJ2-7; D is unresolved. V lost 2 bases and J lost 2, with 19 bases in between. CDR1 is SGHVS and CDR2 is FQNEAQ in the germline V gene. There are 17 residues in the CDR3. As DNA, the CDR3 is TGTGCCAGCAGCTTAAGGCCGCCTGGATCCCCCGCCTACGAGCAGTACTTC. This translates into CASSLRPPGSPAYEQYF.

The chain uses TRBV6-5 and TRBJ2-3; the match to TRBD1 covers 9 bases. Trimming at V came to 8 bases and at J to 1 base, leaving 4 bases not matched to a gene. Germline V gives CDR1 MNHEY, CDR2 SVGAGI. The CDR3 is made up of 14 amino acids. The CDR3 reads CASRRDRGTDTQYF. Here the CDR3 DNA reads TGTGCCAGCCGCCGGGACAGGGGCACAGATACGCAGTATTTT.

The genes are TRBV9 and TRBJ2-1; 8 bases line up with TRBD1. The germline V gene has CDR1 SGDLS and CDR2 YYNGEE. V lost 3 bases to trimming and J lost 6 bases; unmatched junction nucleotides: 5. The CDR3 length is 14 residues. This CDR3 reads CASSGRDRSNEQFF. The CDR3, as DNA: TGTGCCAGCAGCGGCCGGGACAGGAGCAATGAGCAGTTCTTC.

The rearrangement joins TRBV5-1 to TRBJ2-2; D is tentatively TRBD1 or TRBD2 (6 bases each). The CDR3 length is 16 residues. V gave up 4 bases and J gave up 6 bases, with 19 bases separating them. CDR1 and CDR2 (germline): SGHRS, YFSETQ. Here the CDR3 reads CASSLRVGGRSGELFF. The CDR3 DNA reads TGCGCCAGCAGCCTAAGAGTGGGGGGCAGGTCCGGGGAGCTGTTTTTT.

This clone was counted a single time. The chain carries TRBV12-5 and TRBJ1-4; no firm D call. The CDR3 extends over 12 amino acids. Germline values: CDR1 LGHNT, CDR2 FRNRAP. V was pared by 1 base and J by 13 bases, with 10 bases between. CDR3 region: CASGLDPPRLFF. The CDR3 bases are TGTGCTAGTGGTTTGGACCCCCCAAGACTGTTTTTT.

The genes are TRBV9 and TRBJ1-1, with D hard to call. Between the trimmed V and J ends, which lost 0 bases and 5 bases, there was a span of 14 bases. The CDR3 totals 15 residues. Germline values: CDR1 SGDLS, CDR2 YYNGEE. This CDR3 is CASSVVDMPGTEAFF. DNA for the CDR3: TGTGCCAGCAGCGTAGTAGATATGCCGGGTACTGAAGCTTTCTTT.

Only a few counts were recorded for this clone. The chain recombines TRBV9 with TRBJ2-1, with TRBD2 matching 9 bases. Germline CDR1 SGDLS, CDR2 YYNGEE. Germline trimming cut 2 bases from V and 3 bases from J; bases unmatched to any gene: 6. This CDR3 has 16 residues. The CDR3 is CASSVVRSGGYNEQFF. The CDR3 DNA follows: TGTGCCAGCAGCGTGGTCCGTAGCGGGGGCTACAATGAGCAGTTCTTC. Together with reference TRBV9 and TRBJ2-1, the CDR3 gives the full variable domain: DSGVTQTPKHLITATGQRVTLRCSPRSGDLSVYWYQQSLDQGLQFLIQYYNGEERAKGNILERFSAQQFPDLHSELNLSSLELGDSALYFCASSVVRSGGYNEQFFGPGTRLTVL.

The gene calls are TRBV4-2 and TRBJ2-3; TRBD2 might be the D (6 bases). V was shortened by 7 bases and J by 4 bases, with 18 bases between the two germline ends. Germline V CDR1 and CDR2: LGHNA, YNFKEQ. CDR3 length: 15 residues. The CDR3 loop is CASISQRVIPDTQYF. The DNA of the CDR3 is TGTGCCAGCATCTCCCAGCGGGTAATCCCAGATACGCAGTATTTT.

The J gene is TRBJ2-7, the V gene TRBV5-1; D gene unclear. V was cut by 2 bases and J by 0 bases, with 9 bases left in between. Germline loops: CDR1 SGHRS, CDR2 YFSETQ. The CDR3 consists of 14 residues. CDR3 region: CASSFTHGSYEQYF. The CDR3, as DNA: TGCGCCAGCAGCTTTACGCACGGCTCCTACGAGCAGTACTTC.

This rearrangement joins TRBV19 to TRBJ1-6; TRBD1 might be the D (5 bases). The CDR3 totals 14 residues. Germline loops: CDR1 LNHDA, CDR2 SQIVND (reference sequence). Trimming took off 4 bases at V and 7 bases at J, with 11 bases between the two ends. In nucleotides, the CDR3 is TGTGCCAGTAGTACAACAAACAGGAATTCACCCCTCCACTTT. Amino acids: CASSTTNRNSPLHF.

The chain combines TRBV15 with TRBJ2-1, with a weak D call TRBD2 (6 bases). Germline CDR1 LNHNV, CDR2 YYDKDF (reference sequence). This CDR3 spans 17 amino acids. Trimming removed 0 bases from V and 7 bases from J, with 19 bases in between. The CDR3 loop is CATSRDGPGLRGNEQFF. Written as DNA, the CDR3 is TGTGCCACCAGCAGAGATGGTCCAGGGCTACGGGGGAATGAGCAGTTCTTC.

This chain links TRBV6-6 with TRBJ2-2; 10 bases map to TRBD2. From germline, CDR1 is MNHNY and CDR2 SVGAGI (reference sequence). The CDR3 is 16 residues long. V lost 4 bases, J lost 7 bases, and 9 bases stayed unmatched. CDR3 sequence (DNA): TGTGCCAGCAGTTCCAGCGGGAGGGCCGGCGGCGGGGAGCTGTTTTTT. Translating gives CASSSSGRAGGGELFF.